This T cell receptor (beta chain) was recorded in a study of blood T cell repertoires in COVID-19. Overall study context: From the United States, Italy and Spain came samples of acute and convalescent COVID-19.

Clones were sequenced by immunoSEQ multiplex PCR, and TCRdb holds only the in-frame ones, with some missing. In the table there are about 260,000 clones, approximately 86% of which are singletons. CDR1 SGHDN and CDR2 FVKESK come from the germline V gene. This CDR3 has 19 amino acids. V was cut by 2 bases and J by 2 bases, with 24 bases left in between. Sequencing was carried out using peripheral blood. The receptor comes from a man aged 40-49 years who had recovered from COVID-19. V is TRBV14 and J is TRBJ2-5, with a possible D match to TRBD1 (6 bases). The CDR3 DNA follows: TGTGCCAGCAGCCAACACGCCCTCACAGGGATTATAAGACAAGAGACCCAGTACTTC. This codes for CASSQHALTGIIRQETQYF.